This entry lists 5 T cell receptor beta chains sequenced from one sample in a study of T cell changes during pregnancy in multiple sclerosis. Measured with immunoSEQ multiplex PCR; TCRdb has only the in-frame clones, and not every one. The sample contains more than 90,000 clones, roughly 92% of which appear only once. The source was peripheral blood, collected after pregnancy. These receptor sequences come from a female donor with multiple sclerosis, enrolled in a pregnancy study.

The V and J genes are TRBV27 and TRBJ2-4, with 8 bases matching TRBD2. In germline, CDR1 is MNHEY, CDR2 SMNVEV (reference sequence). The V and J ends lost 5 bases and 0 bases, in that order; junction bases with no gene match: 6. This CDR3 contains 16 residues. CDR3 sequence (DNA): TGTGCCAGCAGTCTTATAGCGGGATTAGCCAAAAACATTCAGTACTTC. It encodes CASSLIAGLAKNIQYF.

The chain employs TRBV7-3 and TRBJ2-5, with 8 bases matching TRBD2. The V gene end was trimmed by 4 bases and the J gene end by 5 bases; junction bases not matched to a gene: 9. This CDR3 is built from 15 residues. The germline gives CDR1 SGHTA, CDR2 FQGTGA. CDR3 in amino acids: CASSSRGGPSETQYF. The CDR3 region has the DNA TGTGCCAGCAGCTCCCGCGGGGGGCCGTCCGAGACCCAGTACTTC.

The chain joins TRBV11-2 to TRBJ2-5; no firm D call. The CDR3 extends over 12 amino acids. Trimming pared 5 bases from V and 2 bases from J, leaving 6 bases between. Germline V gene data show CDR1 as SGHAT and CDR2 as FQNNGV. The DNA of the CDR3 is TGTGCCAGCAGCCCCCAGCAAGAGACCCAGTACTTC. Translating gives CASSPQQETQYF.

The DNA of the CDR3 is TGTGCCAGCAGTGCATCGGGACAGGGGCGAGGGGCTGAAGCTTTCTTT. Translating it yields CASSASGQGRGAEAFF. The J gene is TRBJ1-1, the V gene TRBV27; 10 bases are a match to TRBD1. CDR3 length: 16 residues. The trim removed 5 bases at V and 6 bases at J, leaving 12 bases unmatched. CDR1 and CDR2 from the germline V gene are MNHEY and SMNVEV (reference sequence).

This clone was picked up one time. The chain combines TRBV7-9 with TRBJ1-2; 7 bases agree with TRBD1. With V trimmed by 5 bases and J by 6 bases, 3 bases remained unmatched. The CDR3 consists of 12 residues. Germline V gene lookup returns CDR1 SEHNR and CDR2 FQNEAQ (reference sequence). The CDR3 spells CASSRDRDGYTF. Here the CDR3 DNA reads TGTGCCAGCAGCCGGGACAGAGATGGCTACACCTTC.